These 29 T cell receptor beta chains came from one sample sequenced in a study of control samples from healthy donors and cancer patients. Measured with immunoSEQ multiplex PCR; TCRdb has only the in-frame clones, and not every one. The sample lists about 3,000 clones, 65% to 85% occurring once. Sequencing input: formalin-fixed, paraffin-embedded tissue. Source of these receptors: a male donor with melanoma.

In DNA, the CDR3 is TGCGCCAGCAGCCGGAGGGGGGAAACATCTGAAGAGACCCAGTACTTC. It translates to CASSRRGETSEETQYF. This chain uses TRBV4-1 with TRBJ2-5; D is perhaps TRBD1 or TRBD2 (6 bases each). Germline loops: CDR1 MGHRA, CDR2 YSYEKL. CDR3 length: 16 residues. Trimming took off 4 bases at V and 3 bases at J, with 18 bases between the two ends.

The chain uses TRBV10-1 and TRBJ2-2, with 7 nucleotides matching TRBD1. Germline-derived CDR1 and CDR2 are WNHNN and SYGVQD (reference sequence). The CDR3 extends over 15 amino acids. Trimming removed 2 bases from V and 0 bases from J; junction bases left unmatched: 0. For the CDR3, the DNA is TGCGCCAGCAGTGAGCAGGGGGCGAACACCGGGGAGCTGTTTTTT. This sequence encodes CASSEQGANTGELFF.

V gene TRBV30 combines with J gene TRBJ2-7; D tentatively fits TRBD1 or TRBD2 (6 bases each). This CDR3 is 13 amino acids long. Germline V gives CDR1 GTSNPN, CDR2 SVGIG (reference sequence). Trimming stripped 4 bases from V and 3 bases from J, with 13 bases between. The CDR3 loop is CAWNYGGHYEQYF. For the CDR3, the DNA is TGTGCCTGGAATTACGGGGGCCACTACGAGCAGTACTTC.

For this clone: This specimen includes other DNA sequences encoding the same CDR3. The chain couples TRBV4-1 to TRBJ2-1, with 10 bases lining up with TRBD2. The CDR3 is made up of 16 amino acids. V gave up 2 bases and J gave up 7 bases; unmatched junction bases: 8. Germline values: CDR1 MGHRA, CDR2 YSYEKL. This chain's CDR3 is CASSQRTSGLGNEQFF. The CDR3 nucleotides read TGCGCCAGCAGCCAAAGGACTAGCGGCCTGGGTAATGAGCAGTTCTTC.

In this sample, this clone turned up once. The gene calls are TRBV7-8 and TRBJ2-2, with 8 positions matching TRBD1. With V trimmed by 5 bases and J by 1 base, 9 bases remained unmatched. The CDR3 is 17 amino acids. Germline CDR1 and CDR2: SGHVS and FQNEAQ. CDR3: CASSLPGQGRNTGELFF. CDR3 nucleotide sequence: TGTGCCAGCAGCCTTCCCGGACAGGGAAGGAACACCGGGGAGCTGTTTTTT.

The chain couples TRBV6-5 to TRBJ2-5, with 8 bases identical to TRBD1. V was clipped by 4 bases and J by 4 bases; unmatched bases: 8. CDR3 size: 15 residues. Germline lookup yields CDR1 MNHEY and CDR2 SVGAGI. CDR3 coding DNA: TGTGCCAGCAGTTTCCGACAGGGGTATCGAGAGACCCAGTACTTC. It is translated as CASSFRQGYRETQYF.

The gene calls are TRBV2 and TRBJ2-7, with D unclear. CDR3 length: 13 amino acids. Between the trimmed V and J ends, which lost 4 bases and 3 bases, there was a span of 10 bases. The germline V gene encodes CDR1 SNHLY and CDR2 FYNNEI. CDR3 DNA sequence: TGTGCCAGCAGTGTTTTCAGGTACTACGAGCAGTACTTC. Translated: CASSVFRYYEQYF.

The chain is built from TRBV6-2 or TRBV6-3 and TRBJ2-1, with 7 nucleotides matching TRBD2. Unmatched junction bases numbered 9, after V lost 3 bases and J lost 7 bases. The CDR3 is made up of 15 amino acids. Looked up from germline, CDR1 is MNHEY and CDR2 is SVGEGT. The CDR3 nucleotides read TGTGCCAGCAGTTATCGGGCGGGAGCTTTAAATGAGCAGTTCTTC. Protein: CASSYRAGALNEQFF.

This clone was picked up a small number of times. The chain recombines TRBV12-5 with TRBJ2-1, with D hard to call. Germline CDR1 and CDR2: LGHNT and FRNRAP. The CDR3 extends over 12 amino acids. Trimming shortened V by 4 bases and J by 5 bases, and 6 bases separated the two germline ends. CDR3 loop: CASGYQDNEQFF. The CDR3 DNA sequence: TGTGCTAGTGGTTACCAGGACAATGAGCAGTTCTTC.

The chain links TRBV6-2 or TRBV6-3 to TRBJ2-5; TRBD2 matches 7 bases. The V and J ends lost 2 bases and 5 bases, in that order; junction bases with no gene match: 14. The germline V gene has CDR1 MNHEY and CDR2 SVGEGT. This CDR3 spans 17 amino acids. CDR3 nucleotide sequence: TGTGCCAGCAGTTACCCGTTGCGCGGGAGTTGGAGGGAGACCCAGTACTTC. It encodes CASSYPLRGSWRETQYF.

The chain joins TRBV6-5 to TRBJ2-5; TRBD1 aligns across 8 bases. The germline V gene has CDR1 MNHEY and CDR2 SVGAGI. This CDR3 region has 14 residues. Germline trimming cut 7 bases from V and 5 bases from J; bases unmatched to any gene: 9. The CDR3 reads CASKTGTGRETQYF. In nucleotides, the CDR3 is TGTGCCAGCAAAACCGGGACAGGCCGCGAGACCCAGTACTTC.

The chain recombines TRBV28 with TRBJ1-2; D not resolved. The CDR3 covers 13 residues. With 3 bases removed from V and 3 bases from J, the gap between germline ends came to 8 bases. Germline values: CDR1 MDHEN, CDR2 SYDVKM. CDR3 amino acids: CASSFDIYYGYTF. The CDR3 nucleotides are TGTGCCAGCAGTTTCGACATCTACTATGGCTACACCTTC.

The chain has TRBV7-8 and TRBJ2-5, with 7 positions matching TRBD2. There are 18 residues in the CDR3. Germline assignment: CDR1 SGHVS and CDR2 FQNEAQ. J gave up 4 bases and V 11 bases, and 25 bases lay outside the gene matches. DNA for the CDR3: TGTGCCGGGGAGGGCGGATGGACCAAGGACGGCTGGGTAGAGACCCAGTACTTC. Translating gives CAGEGGWTKDGWVETQYF.

The rearrangement uses TRBV19 and TRBJ2-7, with 7 positions matching TRBD1. The germline CDR1 and CDR2 sequences are LNHDA and SQIVND (reference sequence). The CDR3 spans 13 residues. The J segment lost 1 base and the V segment lost 7 bases, leaving 4 bases of the junction unmatched. The CDR3 loop is CASNSGQSYEQYF. The CDR3, as DNA: TGTGCCAGTAATTCGGGACAGTCCTACGAGCAGTACTTC.

This clone was picked up one time. An end of the junction differs from the germline gene, which may be a read error. The genes are TRBV7-9 and TRBJ2-2, with D hard to call. Germline loops: CDR1 SEHNR, CDR2 FQNEAQ (reference sequence). CDR3 length equals 13 residues. CDR3 DNA: TGTGCCAGCACCCAAAGGAACACCTGGGAGCTGTTTTTT. This translates into CASTQRNTWELFF. The full variable domain, with the rest looked up from reference TRBV7-9 and TRBJ2-2, is DTGVSQNPRHKITKRGQNVTFRCDPISEHNRLYWYRQTLGQGPEFLTYFQNEAQLEKSRLLSDRFSAERPKGSFSTLEIQRTEQGDSAMYLCASTQRNTWELFFGEGSRLTVL.

The V gene is TRBV28, the J gene TRBJ2-4, with D perhaps TRBD1 (5 bases). CDR3 length: 15 residues. The germline CDR1 and CDR2 sequences are MDHEN and SYDVKM. V lost 4 bases to trimming and J lost 2 bases, with 12 bases between them. The chain's CDR3 is CASSYAGQSKNIQYF. Written as DNA, the CDR3 is TGTGCCAGCAGTTATGCAGGGCAGTCCAAAAACATTCAGTACTTC.

This chain connects TRBV7-9 to TRBJ1-2; 9 bases fit TRBD1. Germline V gene sequence: CDR1 SEHNR, CDR2 FQNEAQ (reference sequence). The CDR3 length is 15 residues. Trimming took 5 bases from V and 3 from J; bases not matched to a gene: 7. DNA of the CDR3: TGTGCCAGCAGCACCACAGGGGGCTGGGACTATGGCTACACCTTC. This encodes CASSTTGGWDYGYTF.

This clone was observed a handful of times. The chain recombines TRBV28 with TRBJ1-1, with D uncertain. Trimming shortened V by 5 bases and J by 6 bases, and 13 bases separated the two germline ends. This CDR3 region has 13 residues. Germline V CDR1 and CDR2: MDHEN, SYDVKM. The CDR3 sequence: CASSPHRPAEAFF. In nucleotides, the CDR3 is TGTGCCAGCAGTCCCCACCGGCCAGCTGAAGCTTTCTTT.

The chain uses TRBV12-3 or TRBV12-4 and TRBJ2-7; D ambiguous. The CDR3 has 13 amino acids. Trimming stripped 10 bases from V and 0 bases from J, with 13 bases between. As DNA, the CDR3 is TGTGCCAACAATTTCCCTGGCTCCTACGAGCAGTACTTC. Translating gives CANNFPGSYEQYF.

V gene TRBV29-1 combines with J gene TRBJ2-2, with TRBD1 matching 8 bases. The CDR3 consists of 14 residues. After removal of 7 bases from V and 5 bases from J, the junction contained 9 bases not matched to a gene. The V gene's germline CDR1 is SQVTM and CDR2 ANQGSEA. DNA for the CDR3: TGCAGCGCAGAGCAGGGGGCATGGACCGGGGAGCTGTTTTTT. Amino acid sequence: CSAEQGAWTGELFF.

The V call is TRBV19, the J call TRBJ2-1, with no clear D. The CDR3 covers 14 residues. Germline V CDR1 and CDR2: LNHDA, SQIVND (reference sequence). With 3 bases removed from V and 2 bases from J, the gap between germline ends came to 8 bases. The CDR3 protein is CASSISVTYNEQFF. CDR3 in DNA: TGTGCCAGTAGTATCAGCGTTACCTACAATGAGCAGTTCTTC.

This rearrangement joins TRBV3-1 (or the pseudogene TRBV3-2) to TRBJ1-6; D remains unclear. Trimming cost V 5 bases and J 10 bases, with 15 bases left between them. The CDR3 length is 14 residues. Germline-derived CDR1 and CDR2 are LGHDT and YNNKEL (reference sequence). The CDR3 spells CASSDSSSNSPLHF. CDR3 coding DNA: TGTGCCAGCAGCGATTCAAGTTCAAACTCACCCCTCCACTTT.

This sequence joins TRBV7-9 and TRBJ1-4; 8 nucleotides match TRBD1. V trimming: 5 bases; J trimming: 8 bases; junction bases outside the gene matches: 1. Germline V gene lookup returns CDR1 SEHNR and CDR2 FQNEAQ (reference sequence). CDR3 length: 12 residues. CDR3 loop: CASSRDREKLFF. DNA for the CDR3: TGTGCCAGCAGCCGGGACAGGGAAAAACTGTTTTTT.

This rearrangement joins TRBV28 to TRBJ2-7; TRBD1 aligns across 7 bases. This CDR3 has 12 amino acids. Germline values: CDR1 MDHEN, CDR2 SYDVKM. The J segment lost 3 bases and the V segment lost 7 bases, leaving 3 bases of the junction unmatched. In nucleotides, the CDR3 is TGTGCCAGCAATTCAGGGGGCTACGAGCAGTACTTC. As protein: CASNSGGYEQYF. The whole variable domain, remainder taken from reference TRBV28 and TRBJ2-7, is DVKVTQSSRYLVKRTGEKVFLECVQDMDHENMFWYRQDPGLGLRLIYFSYDVKMKEKGDIPEGYSVSREKKERFSLILESASTNQTSMYLCASNSGGYEQYFGPGTRLTVT.

The J gene is TRBJ2-5, the V gene TRBV4-2; D is uncertain. The CDR3 loop spans 11 amino acids. Germline V CDR1 and CDR2: LGHNA, YNFKEQ. The V and J ends lost 5 bases and 5 bases respectively, with 6 bases between them. The chain's CDR3 is CASSGQETQYF. In DNA form, the CDR3 reads TGTGCCAGCAGCGGGCAGGAGACCCAGTACTTC.

The V call is TRBV11-2, the J call TRBJ1-1; D possibly corresponds to TRBD1 (5 bases). Germline V gene lookup returns CDR1 SGHAT and CDR2 FQNNGV. V gave up 2 bases and J gave up 1 base, with 11 bases separating them. The CDR3 is 15 amino acids. CDR3 loop: CASSLTPGTNTEAFF. For the CDR3, the DNA is TGTGCCAGCAGCTTAACGCCCGGGACGAACACTGAAGCTTTCTTT.

The CDR3 DNA reads TGTGCCAGCAGCTTAAATAGCGGGAATACCTACGAGCAGTACTTC. This codes for CASSLNSGNTYEQYF. This sequence joins TRBV7-6 and TRBJ2-7; 8 nucleotides match TRBD2. The junction had 5 bases not matched to a gene; V was cut back by 2 bases and J by 2 bases. The germline V gene encodes CDR1 SGHVS and CDR2 FNYEAQ. The CDR3 has 15 residues.

The chain carries TRBV27 and TRBJ2-7, with a possible D match to TRBD1 (5 bases). Trimming removed 3 bases at V and 1 base at J, with 7 bases between. The CDR3 contains 13 residues. The germline CDR1 and CDR2 sequences are MNHEY and SMNVEV (reference sequence). This CDR3 reads CASSLGPSYEQYF. CDR3 bases: TGTGCCAGCAGTTTGGGGCCGTCCTACGAGCAGTACTTC.

The count of this clone is one. This chain links TRBV7-6 with TRBJ2-5; 15 bases map to TRBD2. CDR3 size: 17 residues. Trimming took 3 bases from V and 4 from J; bases not matched to a gene: 6. The germline CDR1 and CDR2 sequences are SGHVS and FNYEAQ. This CDR3 reads CASSFAGLAGGTETQYF. CDR3 nucleotides: TGTGCCAGCAGCTTCGCTGGACTAGCGGGAGGGACAGAGACCCAGTACTTC.